A selection of T cell receptor beta chains follows, all from one sample in a study of cytomegalovirus exposure and HLA in healthy donors. Sequenced by immunoSEQ multiplex PCR; TCRdb stores in-frame clones only, minus some. The table has 120,000 or so clones, 75% to 90% seen once. Specimen: PBMCs. The receptors originated from a man aged 40-50 years in good health and CMV-seronegative. Both conserved end residues are part of each CDR3. The order of the fields is D gene, J gene, V gene, clone size, CDR3 DNA, CDR3 protein. A D gene is named only where the DNA matches it firmly. A clone size is listed for some rows: how often the clone was seen (once, few, many), or a class if it is expanded.

NA TRBJ2-3 TRBV25-1 few TGTGCCAGCAGTGACCCCCAGGGGAGAAGCACAGATACGCAGTATTTT CASSDPQGRSTDTQYF
TRBD2 TRBJ2-1 TRBV7-6 once TGTGCCAGCAGCTTAGTGTCAGGAAGGACTAGCGGGGGCAATGAGCAGTTCTTC CASSLVSGRTSGGNEQFF
NA TRBJ2-1 TRBV5-1 once TGCGCCAGCAGCTTGGCCGGAGGAGCGGCAATATACAATGAGCAGTTCTTC CASSLAGGAAIYNEQFF
TRBD1 TRBJ1-4 TRBV2 NA TGTGCCAGCAGCACAGGGGGCAGAGAAAAACTGTTTTTT CASSTGGREKLFF
TRBD2 TRBJ2-7 TRBV28 NA TGTGCCAGCAGCATTATGGGGGGGAGCTACGAGCAGTACTTC CASSIMGGSYEQYF
TRBD1 TRBJ1-4 TRBV10-2 NA TGCGCCAGCAGTGAGGGGGACAGTGTAAATGAAAAACTGTTTTTT CASSEGDSVNEKLFF
NA TRBJ2-3 TRBV6-5 NA TGTGCCAGCAGTTACTCTAGCTCTTTCCCAGATACGCAGTATTTT CASSYSSSFPDTQYF
TRBD1 TRBJ2-2 TRBV2 NA TGTGCCAGCAGTCCCCAGGACAGGGCGAACACCGGGGAGCTGTTTTTT CASSPQDRANTGELFF
NA TRBJ1-2 TRBV19 NA TGTGCCAGTAGTACGACAGTGATCTATGGCTACACCTTC CASSTTVIYGYTF
TRBD1 TRBJ2-3 TRBV11-1 once TGTGCCAGCAGCCATGGGACAGGCCTTCTCACAGATACGCAGTATTTT CASSHGTGLLTDTQYF
NA TRBJ2-7 TRBV7-9 NA TGTGCCAGCGTGGCAAGCTCCTACGAGCAGTACTTC CASVASSYEQYF
TRBD2 TRBJ2-1 TRBV2 NA TGTGCCACCCAAGGCACTAGCGGAGCCCCGGAGGACAATGAGCAGTTCTTC CATQGTSGAPEDNEQFF
NA TRBJ1-4 TRBV5-1 NA TGCGCCAGCAGCTTGCAGGGAACAACTAATGAAAAACTGTTTTTT CASSLQGTTNEKLFF
TRBD1 TRBJ2-6 TRBV5-1 NA TGCGCCAGCAGGATGGACAGGGCTGGGGCCAACGTCCTGACTTTC CASRMDRAGANVLTF
TRBD1 TRBJ2-7 TRBV2 NA TGTGCCAGCAGTACGGACAGGGGCGGAGAGCAGTACTTC CASSTDRGGEQYF
NA TRBJ1-1 TRBV5-6 few TGTGCCAGCAGCTTGGTCCAGGGTAGCACTGAAGCTTTCTTT CASSLVQGSTEAFF
TRBD1 TRBJ1-1 TRBV5-6 few TGTGCCAGCAGCTGGGGACAGGGTACCACTGAAGCTTTCTTT CASSWGQGTTEAFF
TRBD2 TRBJ2-1 TRBV6-1 NA TGTGCCAGCAGATCCGGGACTAGCGGGGACAATGAGCAGTTCTTC CASRSGTSGDNEQFF
NA TRBJ1-5 TRBV6-1 once TGTGCCAGCAGTGAAATACAGGGCGGCAATCAGCCCCAGCATTTT CASSEIQGGNQPQHF
TRBD1 TRBJ1-2 TRBV28 NA TGTGCCAGCAGTTTCAGGGACAGGACGATCTATGGCTACACCTTC CASSFRDRTIYGYTF
NA TRBJ1-2 TRBV2 NA TGTGCCAGCGACAGCAGCTATGGCTACACCTTC CASDSSYGYTF
TRBD2 TRBJ2-7 TRBV5-1 NA TGCGCCAGCAGCTTGGCGGGACTAGCGGGGAGCTCCTACGAGCAGTACTTC CASSLAGLAGSSYEQYF
NA TRBJ1-1 TRBV13 NA TGTGCCAGCAGCCCCTACGCGGGATTGAACACTGAAGCTTTCTTT CASSPYAGLNTEAFF
TRBD2 TRBJ2-7 TRBV28 NA TGTGCCAGCAGTGCTGGCGGGGGGAACTCCTACGAGCAGTACTTC CASSAGGGNSYEQYF
TRBD1 TRBJ1-1 TRBV4-1 few TGCGCCAGCAGACAAGACAGGGATAATAGGATGAACACTGAAGCTTTCTTT CASRQDRDNRMNTEAFF
NA TRBJ2-1 TRBV14 NA TGTGCCAGCAGCCAAGAGGGACTGCCTTACAATGAGCAGTTCTTC CASSQEGLPYNEQFF
TRBD1 TRBJ1-4 TRBV5-1 NA TGCGCCAGCAGCCTGGACAGGAGGGGGGGTGAAAAACTGTTTTTT CASSLDRRGGEKLFF
NA TRBJ1-1 TRBV28 NA TGTGCCACCTTAGGGGTCCCTGAAGCTTTCTTT CATLGVPEAFF
TRBD2 TRBJ2-7 TRBV7-9 NA TGTGCCAGCAGCCCGGGACTAGCGGGGCCCTACGAGCAGTACTTC CASSPGLAGPYEQYF
TRBD2 TRBJ2-1 TRBV2 NA TGTGCCAGCATCGTCGGGGGGGCCTACAATGAGCAGTTCTTC CASIVGGAYNEQFF
NA TRBJ2-3 TRBV5-6 NA TGTGCCAGCAGCCAGCAGGGAACAGATACGCAGTATTTT CASSQQGTDTQYF
NA TRBJ1-4 TRBV15 NA TGTGCCACCAGCAGAAACCAGGGCACTAATGAAAAACTGTTTTTT CATSRNQGTNEKLFF
TRBD1 TRBJ2-3 TRBV27 NA TGTGCCAGCAGTCCCGGGACAGGCCAATCTTCGAATACGCAGTATTTT CASSPGTGQSSNTQYF
NA TRBJ2-7 TRBV4-1 NA TGCGCCAGCAGCCAAAGATTGAGCGTCGAGGCTCTTGACGAGCAGTACTTC CASSQRLSVEALDEQYF
NA TRBJ1-1 TRBV6-5 NA TGTGCCAGCAGTTACGGCCTCCACACTGAAGCTTTCTTT CASSYGLHTEAFF
NA TRBJ1-2 TRBV2 NA TGTGCCAGCAGTGAAGGCAGGGGAGACTATGGCTACACCTTC CASSEGRGDYGYTF
TRBD1 TRBJ2-7 TRBV6-5 NA TGTGCCAGCAGTTACTCGAGACAGGGGGCCTACTACGAGCAGTACTTC CASSYSRQGAYYEQYF
TRBD1 TRBJ1-1 TRBV5-1 NA TGCGCCAGCAGCTCCGGACAGGGTGACACTGAAGCTTTCTTT CASSSGQGDTEAFF